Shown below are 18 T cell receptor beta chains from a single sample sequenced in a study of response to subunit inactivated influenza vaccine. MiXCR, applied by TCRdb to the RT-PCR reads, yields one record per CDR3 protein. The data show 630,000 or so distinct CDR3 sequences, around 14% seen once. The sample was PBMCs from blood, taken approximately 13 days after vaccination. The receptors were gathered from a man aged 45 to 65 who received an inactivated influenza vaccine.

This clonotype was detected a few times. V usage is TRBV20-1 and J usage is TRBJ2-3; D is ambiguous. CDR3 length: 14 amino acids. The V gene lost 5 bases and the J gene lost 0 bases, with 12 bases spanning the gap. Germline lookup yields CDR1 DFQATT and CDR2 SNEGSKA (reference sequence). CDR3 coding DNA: TGCAGTGCTCGGCGGCACGCTAGCACAGATACGCAGTATTTT. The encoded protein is CSARRHASTDTQYF.

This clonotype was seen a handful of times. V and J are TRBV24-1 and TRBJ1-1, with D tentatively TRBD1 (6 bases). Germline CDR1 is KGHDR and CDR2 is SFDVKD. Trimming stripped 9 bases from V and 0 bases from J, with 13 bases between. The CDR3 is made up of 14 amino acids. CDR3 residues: CATSTGQVNTEAFF. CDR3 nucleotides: TGTGCCACCTCAACGGGACAAGTGAACACTGAAGCTTTCTTT.

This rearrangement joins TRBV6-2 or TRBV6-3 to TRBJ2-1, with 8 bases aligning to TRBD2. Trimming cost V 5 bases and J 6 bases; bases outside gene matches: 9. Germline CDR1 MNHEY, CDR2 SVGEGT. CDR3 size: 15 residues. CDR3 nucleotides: TGTGCCAGCAGTCCAGACACTAGCGGAGGCAATGAGCAGTTCTTC. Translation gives CASSPDTSGGNEQFF.

This chain's CDR3 is CASSLRGRQTYTQETQYF. CDR3 nucleotides: TGTGCCAGCAGCTTAAGGGGTCGGCAGACCTACACACAAGAGACCCAGTACTTC. The chain has TRBV11-2 and TRBJ2-5; tentatively, D is TRBD1 (5 bases). The germline V gene has CDR1 SGHAT and CDR2 FQNNGV. This CDR3 region has 18 residues. V lost 2 bases to trimming and J lost 2 bases, with 21 bases between them.

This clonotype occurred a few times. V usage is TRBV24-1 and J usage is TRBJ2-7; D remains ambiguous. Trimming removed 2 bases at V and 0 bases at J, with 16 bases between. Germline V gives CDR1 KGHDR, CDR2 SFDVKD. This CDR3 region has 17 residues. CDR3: CATSDSSTTGSSYEQYF. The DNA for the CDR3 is TGTGCCACCAGTGATTCTTCCACAACTGGAAGCTCCTACGAGCAGTACTTC.

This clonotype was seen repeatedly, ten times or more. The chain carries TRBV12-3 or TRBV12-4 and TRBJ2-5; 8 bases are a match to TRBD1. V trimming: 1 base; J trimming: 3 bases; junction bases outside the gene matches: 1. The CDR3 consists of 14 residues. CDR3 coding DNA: TGTGCCAGCAGTTTAGAGGACAGGGAAGAGACCCAGTACTTC. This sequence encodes CASSLEDREETQYF.

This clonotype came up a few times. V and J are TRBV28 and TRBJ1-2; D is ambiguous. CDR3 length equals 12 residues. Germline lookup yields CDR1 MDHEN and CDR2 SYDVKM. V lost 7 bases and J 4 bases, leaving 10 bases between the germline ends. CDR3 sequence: CASTTFGYGYTF. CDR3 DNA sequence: TGTGCCAGCACGACATTTGGCTATGGCTACACCTTC.

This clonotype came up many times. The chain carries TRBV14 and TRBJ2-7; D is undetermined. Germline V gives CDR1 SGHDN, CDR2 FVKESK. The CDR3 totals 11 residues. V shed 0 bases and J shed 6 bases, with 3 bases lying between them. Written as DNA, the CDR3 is TGTGCCAGCAGCCAAGATTCCGAGCAGTACTTC. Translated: CASSQDSEQYF.

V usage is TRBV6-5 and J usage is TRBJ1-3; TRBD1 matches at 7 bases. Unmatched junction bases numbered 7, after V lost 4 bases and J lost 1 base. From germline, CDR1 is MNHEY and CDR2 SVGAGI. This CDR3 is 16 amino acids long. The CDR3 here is CASSLTGSNSGNTIYF. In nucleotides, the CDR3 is TGTGCCAGCAGTTTGACAGGGTCTAATTCTGGAAACACCATATATTTT.

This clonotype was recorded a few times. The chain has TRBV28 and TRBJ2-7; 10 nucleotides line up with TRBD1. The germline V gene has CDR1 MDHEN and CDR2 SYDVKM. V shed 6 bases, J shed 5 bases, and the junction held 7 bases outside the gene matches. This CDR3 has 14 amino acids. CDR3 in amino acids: CASRPGTGVHEQYF. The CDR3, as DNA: TGTGCCAGCAGACCCGGGACAGGGGTTCACGAGCAGTACTTC.

DNA for the CDR3: TGTGCCAGCAGCTCCGGGACTAGCGGGACTAGCACAGATACGCAGTATTTT. Residues: CASSSGTSGTSTDTQYF. The chain has TRBV11-2 and TRBJ2-3; 13 bases match TRBD2. V shed 4 bases, J shed 0 bases, and the junction held 4 bases outside the gene matches. The CDR3 is made up of 17 amino acids. CDR1 is SGHAT and CDR2 is FQNNGV in the germline V gene.

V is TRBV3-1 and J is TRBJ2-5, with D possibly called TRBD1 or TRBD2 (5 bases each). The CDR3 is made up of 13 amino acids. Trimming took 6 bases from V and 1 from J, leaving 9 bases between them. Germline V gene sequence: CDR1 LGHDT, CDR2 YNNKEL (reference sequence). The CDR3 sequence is CASRWGTQETQYF. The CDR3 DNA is TGTGCCAGCAGGTGGGGGACCCAAGAGACCCAGTACTTC.

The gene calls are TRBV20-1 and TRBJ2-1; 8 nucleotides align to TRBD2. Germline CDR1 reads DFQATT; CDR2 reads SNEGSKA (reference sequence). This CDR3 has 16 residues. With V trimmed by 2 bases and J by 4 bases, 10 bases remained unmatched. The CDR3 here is CSARNERGGGYNEQFF. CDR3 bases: TGCAGTGCTAGAAATGAGAGGGGCGGGGGGTACAATGAGCAGTTCTTC.

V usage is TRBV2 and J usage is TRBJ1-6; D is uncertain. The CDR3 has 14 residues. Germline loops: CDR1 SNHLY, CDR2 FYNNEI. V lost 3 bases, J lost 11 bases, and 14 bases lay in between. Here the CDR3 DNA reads TGTGCCAGCAGTGAGGACGGCGGCTGGGCACCCCTCCACTTT. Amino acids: CASSEDGGWAPLHF.

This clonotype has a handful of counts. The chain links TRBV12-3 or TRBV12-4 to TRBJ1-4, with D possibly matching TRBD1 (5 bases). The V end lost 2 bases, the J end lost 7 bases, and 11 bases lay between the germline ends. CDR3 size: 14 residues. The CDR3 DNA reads TGTGCCAGCAGTTTAACCAGGGCACGTGAAAAACTGTTTTTT. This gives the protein CASSLTRAREKLFF.

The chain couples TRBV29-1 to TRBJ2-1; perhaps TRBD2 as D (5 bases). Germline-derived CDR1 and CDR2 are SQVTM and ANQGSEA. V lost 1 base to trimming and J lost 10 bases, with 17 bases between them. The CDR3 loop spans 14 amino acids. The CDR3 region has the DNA TGCAGCGTTGAAGGGGAGACGGGTAACTGGGAGCAGTTCTTC. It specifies CSVEGETGNWEQFF.

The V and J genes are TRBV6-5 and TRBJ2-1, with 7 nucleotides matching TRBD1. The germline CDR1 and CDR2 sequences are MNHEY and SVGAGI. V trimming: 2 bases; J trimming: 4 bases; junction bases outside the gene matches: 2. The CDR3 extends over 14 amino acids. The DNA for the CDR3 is TGTGCCAGCAGTTACGGGGGACAGTACAATGAGCAGTTCTTC. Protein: CASSYGGQYNEQFF.

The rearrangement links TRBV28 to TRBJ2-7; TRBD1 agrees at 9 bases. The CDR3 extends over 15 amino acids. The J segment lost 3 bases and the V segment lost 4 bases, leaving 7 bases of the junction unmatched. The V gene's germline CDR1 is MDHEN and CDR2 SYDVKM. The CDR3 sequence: CASSSKDRGGYEQYF. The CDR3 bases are TGTGCCAGCAGTTCAAAGGACAGGGGAGGCTACGAGCAGTACTTC.